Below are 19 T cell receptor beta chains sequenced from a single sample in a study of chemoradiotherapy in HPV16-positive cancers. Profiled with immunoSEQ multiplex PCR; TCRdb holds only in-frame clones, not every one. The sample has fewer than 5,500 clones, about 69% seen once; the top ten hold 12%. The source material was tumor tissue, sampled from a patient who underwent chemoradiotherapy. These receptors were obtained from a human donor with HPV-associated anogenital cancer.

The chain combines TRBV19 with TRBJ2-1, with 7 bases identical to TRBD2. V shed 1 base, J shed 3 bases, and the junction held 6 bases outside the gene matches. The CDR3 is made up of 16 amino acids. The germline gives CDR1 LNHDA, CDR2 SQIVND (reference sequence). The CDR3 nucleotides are TGTGCCAGTAGTATAGTTCCCCGGGGGGTCTACAATGAGCAGTTCTTC. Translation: CASSIVPRGVYNEQFF.

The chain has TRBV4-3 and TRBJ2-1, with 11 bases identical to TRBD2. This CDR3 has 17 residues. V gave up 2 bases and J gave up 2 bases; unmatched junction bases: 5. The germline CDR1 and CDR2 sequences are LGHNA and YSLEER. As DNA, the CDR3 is TGCGCCAGCAGCCAACCGGGACTAGCGGTCCCCTACAATGAGCAGTTCTTC. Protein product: CASSQPGLAVPYNEQFF.

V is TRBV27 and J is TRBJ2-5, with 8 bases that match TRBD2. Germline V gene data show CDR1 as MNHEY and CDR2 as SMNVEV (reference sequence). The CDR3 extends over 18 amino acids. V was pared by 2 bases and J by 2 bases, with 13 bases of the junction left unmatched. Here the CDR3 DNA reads TGTGCCAGCAGTTTAAGGGGGACTAGAGTCCGGGGACAAGAGACCCAGTACTTC. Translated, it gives CASSLRGTRVRGQETQYF.

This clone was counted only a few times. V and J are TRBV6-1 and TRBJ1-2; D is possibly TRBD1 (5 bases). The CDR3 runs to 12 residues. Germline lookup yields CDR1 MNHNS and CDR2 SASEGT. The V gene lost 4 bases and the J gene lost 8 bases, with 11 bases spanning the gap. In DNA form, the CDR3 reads TGTGCCAGCAGTGGGGGGACCAGGGGCTACACCTTC. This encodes CASSGGTRGYTF.

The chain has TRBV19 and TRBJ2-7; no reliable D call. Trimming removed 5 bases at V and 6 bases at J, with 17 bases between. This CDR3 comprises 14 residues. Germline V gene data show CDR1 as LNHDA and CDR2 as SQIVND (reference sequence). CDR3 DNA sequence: TGTGCCAGTAGTGTGCAGTCATCTGCTCCCGAGCAGTACTTC. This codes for CASSVQSSAPEQYF.

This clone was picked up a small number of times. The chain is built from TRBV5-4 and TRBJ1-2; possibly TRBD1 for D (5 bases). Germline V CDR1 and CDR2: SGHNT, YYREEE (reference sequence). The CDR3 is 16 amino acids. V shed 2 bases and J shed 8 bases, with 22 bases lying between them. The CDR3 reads CASSFEGTLSRVGYTF. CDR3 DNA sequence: TGTGCCAGCAGCTTCGAAGGGACCCTCAGCCGGGTCGGCTACACCTTC.

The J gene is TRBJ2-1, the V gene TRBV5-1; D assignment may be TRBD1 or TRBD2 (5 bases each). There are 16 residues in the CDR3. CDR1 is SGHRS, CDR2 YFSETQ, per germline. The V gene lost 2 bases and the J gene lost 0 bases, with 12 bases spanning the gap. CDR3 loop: CASSFRERSSYNEQFF. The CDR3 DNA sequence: TGCGCCAGCAGCTTCAGGGAGAGGAGCTCCTACAATGAGCAGTTCTTC.

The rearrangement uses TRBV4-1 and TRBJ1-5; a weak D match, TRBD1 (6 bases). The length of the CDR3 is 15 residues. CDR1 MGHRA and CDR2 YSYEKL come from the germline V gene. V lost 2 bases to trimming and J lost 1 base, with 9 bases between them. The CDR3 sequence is CASSQTGTSNQPQHF. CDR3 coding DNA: TGCGCCAGCAGCCAAACCGGGACAAGCAATCAGCCCCAGCATTTT.

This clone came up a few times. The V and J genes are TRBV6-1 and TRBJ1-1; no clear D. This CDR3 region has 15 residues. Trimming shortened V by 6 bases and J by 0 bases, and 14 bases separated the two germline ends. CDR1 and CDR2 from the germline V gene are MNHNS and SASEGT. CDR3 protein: CASRPPVNMNTEAFF. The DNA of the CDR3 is TGTGCCAGCAGGCCCCCAGTAAATATGAACACTGAAGCTTTCTTT.

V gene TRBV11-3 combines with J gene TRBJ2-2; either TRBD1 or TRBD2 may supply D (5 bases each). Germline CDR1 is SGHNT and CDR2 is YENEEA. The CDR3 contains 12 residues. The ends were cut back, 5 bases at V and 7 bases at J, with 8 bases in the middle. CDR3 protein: CASSRDDGELFF. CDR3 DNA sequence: TGTGCCAGCAGCCGGGACGACGGGGAGCTGTTTTTT.

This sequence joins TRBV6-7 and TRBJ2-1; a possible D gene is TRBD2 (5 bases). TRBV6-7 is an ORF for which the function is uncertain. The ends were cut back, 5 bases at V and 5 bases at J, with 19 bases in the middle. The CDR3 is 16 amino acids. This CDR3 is CASSIPFKGEDNEQFF. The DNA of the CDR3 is TGTGCCAGCAGTATCCCTTTTAAGGGAGAGGACAATGAGCAGTTCTTC.

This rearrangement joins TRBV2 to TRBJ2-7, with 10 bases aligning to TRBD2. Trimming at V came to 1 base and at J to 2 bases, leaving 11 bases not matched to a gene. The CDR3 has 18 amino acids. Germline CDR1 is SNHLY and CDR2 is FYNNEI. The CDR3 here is CASSEGGDLAGVPYEQYF. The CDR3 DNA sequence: TGTGCCAGCAGTGAAGGGGGCGACCTAGCGGGAGTCCCCTACGAGCAGTACTTC.

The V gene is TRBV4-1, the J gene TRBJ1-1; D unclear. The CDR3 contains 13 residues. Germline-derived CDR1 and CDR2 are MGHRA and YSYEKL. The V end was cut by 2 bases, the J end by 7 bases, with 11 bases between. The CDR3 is CASSQRPWFEAFF. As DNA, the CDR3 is TGCGCCAGCAGCCAACGCCCGTGGTTTGAAGCTTTCTTT.

The CDR3 here is CASSAQGEETQYF. CDR3 nucleotide sequence: TGCGCCAGCAGTGCACAGGGGGAGGAGACCCAGTACTTC. The chain employs TRBV10-1 and TRBJ2-5, with 8 positions matching TRBD1. Looked up from germline, CDR1 is WNHNN and CDR2 is SYGVQD (reference sequence). This CDR3 has 13 residues. With 4 bases clipped from V and 5 bases from J, the junction kept 3 bases outside the gene matches.

The CDR3 here is CATRYNEQFF. CDR3 bases: TGTGCCACCCGATACAATGAGCAGTTCTTC. The chain has TRBV28 and TRBJ2-1; D not certain. Trimming pared 10 bases from V and 4 bases from J, leaving 5 bases between. Germline loops: CDR1 MDHEN, CDR2 SYDVKM. The CDR3 has 10 residues.

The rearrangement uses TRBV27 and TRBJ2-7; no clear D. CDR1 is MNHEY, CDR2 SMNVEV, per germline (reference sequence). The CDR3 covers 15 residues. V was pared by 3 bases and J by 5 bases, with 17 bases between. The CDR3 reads CASSFGSLGLHEQYF. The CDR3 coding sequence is TGTGCCAGCAGTTTTGGTTCTCTAGGGCTCCACGAGCAGTACTTC.

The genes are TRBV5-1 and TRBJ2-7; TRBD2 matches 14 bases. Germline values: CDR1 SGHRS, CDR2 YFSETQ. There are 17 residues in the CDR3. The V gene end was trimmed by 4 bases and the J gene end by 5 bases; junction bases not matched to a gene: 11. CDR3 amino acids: CASSIAGLAGAVDEQYF. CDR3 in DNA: TGCGCCAGCAGCATCGCGGGACTAGCGGGAGCTGTGGACGAGCAGTACTTC.

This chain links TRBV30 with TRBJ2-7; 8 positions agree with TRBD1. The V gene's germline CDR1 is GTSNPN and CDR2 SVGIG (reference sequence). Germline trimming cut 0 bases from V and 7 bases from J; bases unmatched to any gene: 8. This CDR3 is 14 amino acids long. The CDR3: CAWSVNTGGREQYF. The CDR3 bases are TGTGCCTGGAGTGTCAACACAGGGGGTAGGGAGCAGTACTTC. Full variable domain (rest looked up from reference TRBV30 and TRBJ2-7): SQTIHQWPATLVQPVGSPLSLECTVEGTSNPNLYWYRQAAGRGLQLLFYSVGIGQISSEVPQNLSASRPQDRQFILSSKKLLLSDSGFYLCAWSVNTGGREQYFGPGTRLTVT.

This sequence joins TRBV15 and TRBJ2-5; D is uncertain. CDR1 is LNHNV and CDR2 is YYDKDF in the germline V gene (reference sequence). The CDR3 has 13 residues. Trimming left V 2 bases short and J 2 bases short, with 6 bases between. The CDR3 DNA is TGTGCCACCAGCAGACGGCGGCAAGAGACCCAGTACTTC. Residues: CATSRRRQETQYF.